The 25 T cell receptor beta chains below were found in one sample sequenced in a study of CD8+ T cells in alopecia areata. Stated treatment: oral pan-JAK inhibitor, 5-10 mg twice daily. Sequencing used cDNA as its template, made by extracting RNA and reverse transcribing it. This table comes from immunoSEQ multiplex PCR, and its TCRdb copy is limited to in-frame clones, with some not included. This table has roughly 73,000 clones, around 30% appearing once. The source material was CD8+ T cells sorted from blood, sampled at week 4, from a patient treated with tofacitinib. These receptors all come from a human donor with alopecia areata.

This clone was counted a few times. The chain uses TRBV15 and TRBJ2-3; D uncertain. Between the trimmed V and J ends, which lost 2 bases and 2 bases, there was a span of 17 bases. Germline loops: CDR1 LNHNV, CDR2 YYDKDF (reference sequence). The CDR3 consists of 17 residues. CDR3 sequence (DNA): TGTGCCACCAGCAGACCCATTACACGTATTCTCACAGATACGCAGTATTTT. It codes for CATSRPITRILTDTQYF.

The CDR3 bases are TGCAGCGTTGAATGGACAGGGAGGGGTCTGGAAGGCTACACCTTC. Its translation: CSVEWTGRGLEGYTF. V usage is TRBV29-1 and J usage is TRBJ1-2; 8 nucleotides agree with TRBD1. The CDR3 is 15 residues long. Germline CDR1 and CDR2: SQVTM and ANQGSEA. The J segment lost 8 bases and the V segment lost 2 bases, leaving 13 bases of the junction unmatched.

The rearrangement links TRBV4-3 to TRBJ1-2; the match to TRBD1 covers 11 bases. Trimming removed 3 bases from V and 3 bases from J; junction bases left unmatched: 3. Per the germline V gene, CDR1 is LGHNA and CDR2 is YSLEER. The CDR3 runs to 15 residues. This chain's CDR3 is CASSQTGQGDYGYTF. In DNA form, the CDR3 reads TGCGCCAGCAGCCAGACGGGACAGGGGGACTATGGCTACACCTTC.

This clone was observed a few times. The rearrangement uses TRBV25-1 and TRBJ2-7; 9 bases align to TRBD2. The length of the CDR3 is 16 residues. Germline V gives CDR1 MGHDK, CDR2 SYGVNS. With V trimmed by 3 bases and J by 4 bases, 10 bases remained unmatched. The CDR3 reads CASSDPWRTSVYEQYF. In DNA form, the CDR3 reads TGTGCCAGCAGTGATCCTTGGCGGACTAGCGTGTACGAGCAGTACTTC.

The chain couples TRBV29-1 to TRBJ2-7, with TRBD2 matching over 9 bases. Trimming cost V 4 bases and J 2 bases; bases outside gene matches: 12. CDR1 SQVTM and CDR2 ANQGSEA come from the germline V gene. The CDR3 length is 16 residues. The CDR3 sequence is CSVALAGTLNPYEQYF. For the CDR3, the DNA is TGCAGCGTTGCTCTAGCGGGAACCTTAAATCCCTACGAGCAGTACTTC.

Only a few counts were recorded for this clone. The chain couples TRBV29-1 to TRBJ2-7; D perhaps matches TRBD2 (6 bases). CDR3 length: 16 residues. Trimming pared 0 bases from V and 7 bases from J, leaving 22 bases between. Germline-derived CDR1 and CDR2 are SQVTM and ANQGSEA. CDR3 nucleotides: TGCAGCGTTGAAGATATACATTCGGGGGATCGTAAAGAGCAGTACTTC. It encodes CSVEDIHSGDRKEQYF.

V gene TRBV4-1 combines with J gene TRBJ2-1; D not certain. This CDR3 comprises 16 residues. V was pared by 0 bases and J by 1 base, with 10 bases between. Germline lookup yields CDR1 MGHRA and CDR2 YSYEKL. The CDR3 DNA sequence: TGCGCCAGCAGCCAAGATGGGTCTGGATCCTACAATGAGCAGTTCTTC. Its protein is CASSQDGSGSYNEQFF.

This clone has more than one count but fewer than ten. The genes are TRBV7-8 and TRBJ1-2, with D possibly TRBD1 on 5 matching bases. CDR3 length equals 12 residues. Trimming took 5 bases from V and 9 from J, leaving 13 bases between them. CDR1 SGHVS and CDR2 FQNEAQ come from the germline V gene. DNA of the CDR3: TGTGCCAGCAGCCGGGACCAATTCAGCTACACCTTC. This encodes CASSRDQFSYTF. The full variable domain, with the rest looked up from reference TRBV7-8 and TRBJ1-2, is GAGVSQSPRYKVAKRGQDVALRCDPISGHVSLFWYQQALGQGPEFLTYFQNEAQLDKSGLPSDRFFAERPEGSVSTLKIQRTQQEDSAVYLCASSRDQFSYTFGSGTRLTVV.

The rearrangement links TRBV5-4 to TRBJ2-5; tentatively, D is TRBD1 or TRBD2 (5 bases each). Per germline, CDR1 SGHNT and CDR2 YYREEE (reference sequence). V lost 9 bases and J lost 5, with 17 bases in between. This CDR3 spans 13 amino acids. The CDR3 is CAKGTIGGETQYF. DNA for the CDR3: TGTGCCAAAGGGACGATCGGCGGTGAGACCCAGTACTTC. The full variable domain, its missing parts supplied by reference TRBV5-4 and TRBJ2-5, is ETGVTQSPTHLIKTRGQQVTLRCSSQSGHNTVSWYQQALGQGPQFIFQYYREEENGRGNFPPRFSGLQFPNYSSELNVNALELDDSALYLCAKGTIGGETQYFGPGTRLLVL.

This clone was found a few times. The chain carries TRBV29-1 and TRBJ2-5; TRBD1 agrees at 7 bases. The germline gives CDR1 SQVTM, CDR2 ANQGSEA. The CDR3 consists of 12 residues. The junction had 3 bases not matched to a gene; V was cut back by 4 bases and J by 4 bases. The CDR3 coding sequence is TGCAGCGTTGTTCCAGGGGGAGAGACCCAGTACTTC. Protein: CSVVPGGETQYF. The full variable domain, with the rest looked up from reference TRBV29-1 and TRBJ2-5, is SAVISQKPSRDICQRGTSLTIQCQVDSQVTMMFWYRQQPGQSLTLIATANQGSEATYESGFVIDKFPISRPNLTFSTLTVSNMSPEDSSIYLCSVVPGGETQYFGPGTRLLVL.

The rearrangement uses TRBV4-1 and TRBJ1-1; the D gene is possibly TRBD1 (6 bases). Between the trimmed V and J ends, which lost 4 bases and 2 bases, there was a span of 17 bases. The germline gives CDR1 MGHRA, CDR2 YSYEKL. This CDR3 region has 16 residues. CDR3 region: CASSLRPGQLNTEAFF. CDR3 in DNA: TGCGCCAGCAGCCTAAGGCCTGGACAGTTAAACACTGAAGCTTTCTTT.

This chain connects TRBV29-1 to TRBJ1-1; D uncertain. CDR3 length: 12 residues. Germline V gene sequence: CDR1 SQVTM, CDR2 ANQGSEA. V was pared by 7 bases and J by 3 bases, with 12 bases between. The CDR3 protein is CSALGSDTEAFF. CDR3 nucleotide sequence: TGCAGCGCCTTGGGGTCAGACACTGAAGCTTTCTTT.

This clone was observed a handful of times. The chain recombines TRBV7-2 with TRBJ2-3; 8 nucleotides agree with TRBD1. The CDR3 has 15 amino acids. V lost 5 bases, J lost 3 bases, and 7 bases stayed unmatched. Germline values: CDR1 SGHTA, CDR2 FQGNSA. The CDR3 DNA reads as TGTGCCAGCAGCCTAACGAGGACAGGGACAGATACGCAGTATTTT. Translated, it gives CASSLTRTGTDTQYF.

The gene calls are TRBV15 and TRBJ2-7; 7 positions match TRBD2. Germline V gives CDR1 LNHNV, CDR2 YYDKDF (reference sequence). This CDR3 contains 16 residues. The V segment lost 1 base and the J segment 4 bases; nucleotides outside the gene matches: 10. In DNA form, the CDR3 reads TGTGCCACCAGCAGAGGCTCGGGAGGATCGGAGTACGAGCAGTACTTC. Encoded protein: CATSRGSGGSEYEQYF.

This clone was counted between two and nine times. V usage is TRBV7-9 and J usage is TRBJ1-2, with D unresolved. The CDR3 is 14 residues long. Trimming stripped 0 bases from V and 7 bases from J, with 12 bases between. In germline, CDR1 is SEHNR, CDR2 FQNEAQ (reference sequence). CDR3 sequence: CASSLAPDASGYTF. CDR3 DNA sequence: TGTGCCAGCAGCTTAGCTCCGGATGCTAGTGGCTACACCTTC.

The J gene is TRBJ1-1, the V gene TRBV29-1, with D possibly matching TRBD1 (5 bases). The CDR3 is made up of 13 amino acids. Germline V gene sequence: CDR1 SQVTM, CDR2 ANQGSEA. Trimming shortened V by 8 bases and J by 1 base, and 14 bases separated the two germline ends. CDR3 sequence (DNA): TGCAGCTATGCGGGTGGGACGAACACTGAAGCTTTCTTT. Amino acid sequence: CSYAGGTNTEAFF. Using reference TRBV29-1 and TRBJ1-1 for the parts outside the CDR3, the full variable domain is SAVISQKPSRDICQRGTSLTIQCQVDSQVTMMFWYRQQPGQSLTLIATANQGSEATYESGFVIDKFPISRPNLTFSTLTVSNMSPEDSSIYLCSYAGGTNTEAFFGQGTRLTVV.

This clone was counted a few times. The chain uses TRBV30 and TRBJ1-5, with 7 bases fitting TRBD1. Per the germline V gene, CDR1 is GTSNPN and CDR2 is SVGIG (reference sequence). V lost 0 bases and J lost 2; bases outside the gene matches: 4. This CDR3 is built from 15 residues. DNA for the CDR3: TGTGCCTGGAGTGTTAGCGGGACAGGCAATCAGCCCCAGCATTTT. Its translation is CAWSVSGTGNQPQHF.

This clone was detected a few times. The chain uses TRBV27 and TRBJ2-2, with TRBD1 as a possible D gene (5 bases). Germline CDR1 and CDR2: MNHEY and SMNVEV (reference sequence). Trimming removed 6 bases from V and 6 bases from J, with 14 bases in between. CDR3 length: 14 amino acids. The CDR3 DNA follows: TGTGCCAGCAGCCCAGGGCTGATGGCCGGGGAGCTGTTTTTT. This encodes CASSPGLMAGELFF.

This clone was seen only a few times. The V call is TRBV29-1, the J call TRBJ2-3; 9 nucleotides line up with TRBD2. The germline V gene has CDR1 SQVTM and CDR2 ANQGSEA. This CDR3 contains 18 residues. The ends lost 2 bases at V and 2 bases at J; junction bases unmatched: 14. CDR3 residues: CSVENPGLSGRTTDTQYF. The DNA for the CDR3 is TGCAGCGTTGAAAACCCGGGTCTTAGCGGGAGAACCACAGATACGCAGTATTTT.

This chain uses TRBV7-9 with TRBJ2-3; 9 nucleotides align to TRBD1. The CDR3 spans 14 residues. Unmatched junction bases numbered 6, after V lost 7 bases and J lost 4 bases. Germline V gene sequence: CDR1 SEHNR, CDR2 FQNEAQ (reference sequence). Here the CDR3 DNA reads TGTGCCAGCAACTCGGGACAGGGATCAGATACGCAGTATTTT. Its protein is CASNSGQGSDTQYF.

This clone occurred a few times. The V and J genes are TRBV6-5 and TRBJ2-5, with 8 positions matching TRBD2. This CDR3 is built from 16 residues. The germline V gene encodes CDR1 MNHEY and CDR2 SVGAGI. V shed 4 bases, J shed 4 bases, and the junction held 11 bases outside the gene matches. CDR3 amino acids: CASSLSFAGGRETQYF. The CDR3 bases are TGTGCCAGCAGTTTATCTTTCGCGGGAGGCAGAGAGACCCAGTACTTC.

The table lists this clone with a few counts. The gene calls are TRBV5-5 and TRBJ2-3; 11 nucleotides agree with TRBD1. J gave up 5 bases and V 4 bases, and 6 bases lay outside the gene matches. CDR3 length equals 15 residues. Germline-derived CDR1 and CDR2 are SGHKS and YYEKEE (reference sequence). This CDR3 is CASSKDRGREDTQYF. The CDR3, as DNA: TGTGCCAGCAGCAAGGACAGGGGGCGTGAAGATACGCAGTATTTT.

In its sample, this clone was seen a few times. This chain uses TRBV5-1 with TRBJ2-7; no reliable D call. The V gene lost 5 bases and the J gene lost 7 bases, with 13 bases spanning the gap. CDR3 length: 12 amino acids. Germline V lookup: CDR1 SGHRS, CDR2 YFSETQ. For the CDR3, the DNA is TGCGCCAGCAGGTTCGATCTCGGGGAGCAGTACTTC. Its protein is CASRFDLGEQYF.

This clone was observed a handful of times. This chain uses TRBV4-1 with TRBJ2-2; 7 bases agree with TRBD2. From germline, CDR1 is MGHRA and CDR2 YSYEKL. The CDR3 contains 15 residues. After removal of 0 bases from V and 5 bases from J, the junction contained 3 bases not matched to a gene. Here the CDR3 reads CASSQDPGGTGELFF. As DNA, the CDR3 is TGCGCCAGCAGCCAAGATCCGGGAGGAACCGGGGAGCTGTTTTTT.

The sample holds a few counts of this clone. The genes are TRBV14 and TRBJ2-5; the match to TRBD2 covers 8 bases. Germline V gene sequence: CDR1 SGHDN, CDR2 FVKESK. This CDR3 is built from 16 residues. V shed 4 bases, J shed 2 bases, and the junction held 9 bases outside the gene matches. CDR3 amino acids: CASSPATSALQETQYF. CDR3 DNA sequence: TGTGCCAGCAGCCCCGCGACTAGCGCACTACAAGAGACCCAGTACTTC.